These 4 T cell receptor beta chains came from one sample sequenced in a study of PD-1 blockade in classical Hodgkin lymphoma. Time point noted: cycle 4 day 1 (C4D1), after less than 7 weeks of nivolumab. Relapses following autologous stem cell transplantation were seen in all patients, with brentuximab vedotin exposure varying. The method was immunoSEQ multiplex PCR; TCRdb's version includes in-frame clones alone and lacks a portion of them. The table records 20,000 or so clones, around 89% of them present only once. The material sequenced was peripheral blood mononuclear cells (PBMCs), taken before the fourth cycle of nivolumab. All receptors come from a human donor with classical Hodgkin lymphoma.

This rearrangement joins TRBV2 to TRBJ2-5; D not resolved. The CDR3 is made up of 12 amino acids. Trimming shortened V by 5 bases and J by 7 bases, and 11 bases separated the two germline ends. In germline, CDR1 is SNHLY, CDR2 FYNNEI. This CDR3 reads CASSFERGTQYF. CDR3 DNA: TGTGCCAGCAGTTTTGAGCGAGGGACCCAGTACTTC.

V usage is TRBV5-5 and J usage is TRBJ1-2; D call uncertain. V dropped 5 bases and J dropped 5 bases, with 13 bases sitting between them. The CDR3 has 13 amino acids. CDR1 and CDR2 from the germline V gene are SGHKS and YYEKEE (reference sequence). The CDR3 loop is CASRSPTTYGYTF. In nucleotides, the CDR3 is TGTGCCAGCAGATCCCCAACGACTTATGGCTACACCTTC.

The chain carries TRBV7-6 and TRBJ2-1; 12 bases match TRBD2. Trimming removed 5 bases from V and 2 bases from J; junction bases left unmatched: 1. CDR1 and CDR2 (germline): SGHVS, FNYEAQ. This CDR3 spans 15 amino acids. CDR3 DNA sequence: TGTGCCAGCAGCGCTAGCGGGGGGGCCTACAATGAGCAGTTCTTC. As protein: CASSASGGAYNEQFF.

The chain combines TRBV28 with TRBJ2-3; TRBD2 agrees at 7 bases. J was trimmed by 2 bases and V by 1 base; bases with no gene match: 6. This CDR3 comprises 16 residues. Looked up from germline, CDR1 is MDHEN and CDR2 is SYDVKM. Here the CDR3 DNA reads TGTGCCAGCAGTTTATTAGGCGGGGGAATCACAGATACGCAGTATTTT. It is translated as CASSLLGGGITDTQYF. Full variable domain (remainder filled in from reference TRBV28 and TRBJ2-3): DVKVTQSSRYLVKRTGEKVFLECVQDMDHENMFWYRQDPGLGLRLIYFSYDVKMKEKGDIPEGYSVSREKKERFSLILESASTNQTSMYLCASSLLGGGITDTQYFGPGTRLTVL.